This is a list of T cell receptor beta chains from one sample in a study of tumor-infiltrating lymphocytes in primary liver carcinoma. MiXCR, applied by TCRdb to the multiplex PCR reads, yields one record per CDR3 protein. The table lists over 250,000 distinct CDR3 sequences, about 50% of them singletons, with around 15% in the top ten. Sequencing was carried out using peripheral blood. The receptor source for this set is a woman aged 25-40 years with primary liver carcinoma and hepatitis B virus infection. Each CDR3 is given with its conserved first and last residue. The order of the fields is V gene, J gene, clone size, D gene, CDR3 DNA, CDR3 protein. The D gene is left open where the match is weak. Expanded clones are given a class, and other clones once, few, many or no size at all.

v_call: TRBV11-2
j_call: TRBJ1-1
clone_size: .
d_call: TRBD1
cdr3_nt: TGTGCCAGCAGCTTAGTTGGGACAGGGACTGAAGCTTTCTTT
cdr3_aa: CASSLVGTGTEAFF

v_call: TRBV12-3/TRBV12-4
j_call: TRBJ2-7
clone_size: many
d_call: .
cdr3_nt: TGTGCCAGCAGTTTTTACACCTACGAGCAGTACTTC
cdr3_aa: CASSFYTYEQYF

v_call: TRBV11-1
j_call: TRBJ2-2
clone_size: .
d_call: .
cdr3_nt: TGTGCTGGCAGCCCGATTACCGGGGAGCTGTTTTTT
cdr3_aa: CAGSPITGELFF

v_call: TRBV10-1
j_call: TRBJ2-5
clone_size: .
d_call: TRBD1
cdr3_nt: TGCGCCAGCAGTGACGGAAACAGGGGGCGAGTGAAAGAGACCCAGTACTTC
cdr3_aa: CASSDGNRGRVKETQYF

v_call: TRBV11-3
j_call: TRBJ2-2
clone_size: .
d_call: .
cdr3_nt: TGTGCCAGCAGCTTACTAGCTCCGAGGAACACCGGGGAGCTGTTTTTT
cdr3_aa: CASSLLAPRNTGELFF

v_call: TRBV5-6
j_call: TRBJ2-5
clone_size: .
d_call: TRBD1
cdr3_nt: TGTGCCAGCAGCTCTCTTGGACAGGCTAAAGAGACCCAGTACTTC
cdr3_aa: CASSSLGQAKETQYF

v_call: TRBV5-4
j_call: TRBJ2-4
clone_size: .
d_call: .
cdr3_nt: TGTGCCAGCAGCCCCCCGGGTGTAGAAAGCGGGCCATCAAGGGAAAACATTCAGTACTTC
cdr3_aa: CASSPPGVESGPSRENIQYF

v_call: TRBV11-3
j_call: TRBJ2-1
clone_size: .
d_call: .
cdr3_nt: TGTGCTAGCAGCCCGCAGACAGGCAATGAGCGGTTCTTC
cdr3_aa: CASSPQTGNERFF

v_call: TRBV28
j_call: TRBJ1-2
clone_size: .
d_call: .
cdr3_nt: TGTGCCAGCATTAAAACGCCAAGCAGTCTCTATGGCTACACCTTC
cdr3_aa: CASIKTPSSLYGYTF

v_call: TRBV11-2
j_call: TRBJ2-1
clone_size: .
d_call: TRBD2
cdr3_nt: TGTGCCAGCAGCTTAGGATTGGACGGGAGGGCCCTCGTTGATCAGTTATTC
cdr3_aa: CASSLGLDGRALVDQLF

v_call: TRBV4-1
j_call: TRBJ2-7
clone_size: few
d_call: .
cdr3_nt: TGCGCCAGCAGCCAAGAGGAAGCGCGCTCCTACGAGCAGTACTTC
cdr3_aa: CASSQEEARSYEQYF

v_call: TRBV4-1
j_call: TRBJ1-1
clone_size: .
d_call: TRBD1
cdr3_nt: TGCGCCAGCAGCCAAGTCGGGACAGATGAAGCTTTCTTT
cdr3_aa: CASSQVGTDEAFF

v_call: TRBV6-5
j_call: TRBJ1-2
clone_size: .
d_call: TRBD1
cdr3_nt: TGTGCCAACACCGGACAGGGGTACTATGGCTACACCTTC
cdr3_aa: CANTGQGYYGYTF

v_call: TRBV11-2
j_call: TRBJ1-6
clone_size: .
d_call: .
cdr3_nt: TGTGCCAGCAGCTTAGGGCACCTCGGGCCCTCCTATAATTCACCCCTCCACTTT
cdr3_aa: CASSLGHLGPSYNSPLHF

v_call: TRBV12-3/TRBV12-4
j_call: TRBJ2-2
clone_size: .
d_call: TRBD1
cdr3_nt: TGTGCCAACAGGGGGGCCCGAAACACCGGGGAGCTGTTTTTT
cdr3_aa: CANRGARNTGELFF

v_call: TRBV12-3/TRBV12-4
j_call: TRBJ1-1
clone_size: few
d_call: .
cdr3_nt: TGTGCCAGCAGGCAGAAGGGGCGGGTGAACACTGAAGCTTTCTTT
cdr3_aa: CASRQKGRVNTEAFF

v_call: TRBV6-2/TRBV6-3
j_call: TRBJ2-7
clone_size: .
d_call: .
cdr3_nt: TGTGCCAGCAGTTCGGAGGCCTACGAGCAGTACTTC
cdr3_aa: CASSSEAYEQYF

v_call: TRBV6-6
j_call: TRBJ2-3
clone_size: .
d_call: TRBD2
cdr3_nt: TGTGCTAGCAGTTACCAGCGGGGGAACACAGGTACGCAGTATTTT
cdr3_aa: CASSYQRGNTGTQYF

v_call: TRBV7-9
j_call: TRBJ1-5
clone_size: .
d_call: TRBD1
cdr3_nt: TGTGCCAGCGGGACAGGGGGCAATCAGCCCCAGCATTTT
cdr3_aa: CASGTGGNQPQHF

v_call: TRBV5-6
j_call: TRBJ1-4
clone_size: .
d_call: TRBD1
cdr3_nt: TGTGCCAGCAGCTTCCGGGACAGTAATGAAAAACTGTTTTTT
cdr3_aa: CASSFRDSNEKLFF

v_call: TRBV29-1
j_call: TRBJ2-1
clone_size: .
d_call: .
cdr3_nt: TGCAGCGTTTCATTTCGACTAGTGAGAGACAATGAGCAGTTCTTC
cdr3_aa: CSVSFRLVRDNEQFF

v_call: TRBV6-5
j_call: TRBJ2-3
clone_size: many
d_call: .
cdr3_nt: TGTGCCAGCAGTCCGAGGGCGGAAGATACGCAGTATTTT
cdr3_aa: CASSPRAEDTQYF

v_call: TRBV10-3
j_call: TRBJ2-7
clone_size: .
d_call: TRBD2
cdr3_nt: TGTGCCATCAGTGACTGGGAGCGGGAGGATGAGGAGCAGTACTTC
cdr3_aa: CAISDWEREDEEQYF

v_call: TRBV28
j_call: TRBJ2-6
clone_size: .
d_call: .
cdr3_nt: TGTGCTAGCAGTTCCTTCAGGGGTTCTAGCGGAGACTCTGGGGCCAACGTCCTGACTTTC
cdr3_aa: CASSSFRGSSGDSGANVLTF

v_call: TRBV11-2
j_call: TRBJ1-1
clone_size: .
d_call: .
cdr3_nt: TGTGCCAGCGGCTTGGTTAGGGTCACTGAAGCCTTCTTT
cdr3_aa: CASGLVRVTEAFF

v_call: TRBV7-8
j_call: TRBJ2-7
clone_size: .
d_call: .
cdr3_nt: TGTGCCAGCAGCTTAGGGCATGGGCGGTATTACGAGCAGTACTTC
cdr3_aa: CASSLGHGRYYEQYF

v_call: TRBV30
j_call: TRBJ1-5
clone_size: .
d_call: .
cdr3_nt: TGTGCCTGGAGTGACACGGGGCCGAAGCCCCAGCATTTT
cdr3_aa: CAWSDTGPKPQHF

v_call: TRBV12-3/TRBV12-4
j_call: TRBJ2-3
clone_size: .
d_call: .
cdr3_nt: TGTGCCAGCAGTTTAATGCGGGGTACGCAGTATTTT
cdr3_aa: CASSLMRGTQYF

v_call: TRBV30
j_call: TRBJ1-4
clone_size: many
d_call: TRBD1
cdr3_nt: TGTGCCTCGGACAGGGAGACTGAAAAACTGTTTTTT
cdr3_aa: CASDRETEKLFF

v_call: TRBV11-3
j_call: TRBJ2-5
clone_size: .
d_call: .
cdr3_nt: TGTGCCAGCAGCTTATCAACGACTAGTGAGGGGACCCAATACTTC
cdr3_aa: CASSLSTTSEGTQYF

v_call: TRBV6-6
j_call: TRBJ2-7
clone_size: few
d_call: TRBD1
cdr3_nt: TGTGCCAGCTCAGGGACAGGGGTATCATACGAGCAGTACTTC
cdr3_aa: CASSGTGVSYEQYF

v_call: TRBV13
j_call: TRBJ2-2
clone_size: .
d_call: .
cdr3_nt: TGTGCCAGCAGCTCTGAGACAGTCGGCACCGGGGAGCTGTTTTTT
cdr3_aa: CASSSETVGTGELFF

v_call: TRBV11-3
j_call: TRBJ2-3
clone_size: .
d_call: TRBD2
cdr3_nt: TGTGCCGGCGAGGAGGGCGGGAGACTCACAGATACACAGTATTTT
cdr3_aa: CAGEEGGRLTDTQYF

v_call: TRBV11-1
j_call: TRBJ2-4
clone_size: .
d_call: TRBD2
cdr3_nt: TGTGCCAGCAGCTTTCCCGGGACTAGCGGGACCGAAAACACTCAGTACTTC
cdr3_aa: CASSFPGTSGTENTQYF

v_call: TRBV10-3
j_call: TRBJ2-1
clone_size: few
d_call: .
cdr3_nt: TGTGCCATCAGGGAAGGGTTTACCGACAATGAGCAGTTCTTC
cdr3_aa: CAIREGFTDNEQFF

v_call: TRBV5-6
j_call: TRBJ2-5
clone_size: .
d_call: .
cdr3_nt: TGTGCCAGCAGCTTCCGTACCCAAGAGACCCAGTACTTC
cdr3_aa: CASSFRTQETQYF

v_call: TRBV11-2
j_call: TRBJ2-6
clone_size: .
d_call: TRBD2
cdr3_nt: TGTGCCAGCATCTCCCTTGTGGGAGGGGCCAACGTCCCGACTTTC
cdr3_aa: CASISLVGGANVPTF

v_call: TRBV7-9
j_call: TRBJ2-3
clone_size: .
d_call: .
cdr3_nt: TGTGCCAGCAGCCCCTTAGCCGGTCCAGATACGCAGTATTTT
cdr3_aa: CASSPLAGPDTQYF

v_call: TRBV5-6
j_call: TRBJ2-3
clone_size: .
d_call: .
cdr3_nt: TGTGCCAGCAGCCGGGACATCACAGATACGCAGTATTTT
cdr3_aa: CASSRDITDTQYF

v_call: TRBV12-3/TRBV12-4
j_call: TRBJ2-2
clone_size: .
d_call: .
cdr3_nt: TGTACTAGCAGTTTCCCCGGGGAGCTGTTCTTT
cdr3_aa: CTSSFPGELFF

v_call: TRBV12-3/TRBV12-4
j_call: TRBJ2-5
clone_size: .
d_call: .
cdr3_nt: TGTGCCAGCAGTATACAGATTGAGGAGACCCAGTACTTC
cdr3_aa: CASSIQIEETQYF

v_call: TRBV2
j_call: TRBJ2-3
clone_size: .
d_call: .
cdr3_nt: TGTGCCATAACCGGCGGGGTCTTCACAGATACGCAGTATTTT
cdr3_aa: CAITGGVFTDTQYF

v_call: TRBV11-3
j_call: TRBJ1-5
clone_size: .
d_call: .
cdr3_nt: TGTGCCACCAGCTTACCCAATTGGGGGGGGGGCAATCAGTCCCAGCATTTT
cdr3_aa: CATSLPNWGGGNQSQHF

v_call: TRBV4-2
j_call: TRBJ2-7
clone_size: many
d_call: .
cdr3_nt: TGTGCCAGCAGCCAAGATCGCCTAAGCTACGAGCAGTACTTC
cdr3_aa: CASSQDRLSYEQYF

v_call: TRBV12-3/TRBV12-4
j_call: TRBJ1-6
clone_size: once
d_call: .
cdr3_nt: TGTGCCAGCAGTTTATCGGGAGGATCCCTTCACTTT
cdr3_aa: CASSLSGGSLHF

v_call: TRBV4-1
j_call: TRBJ1-3
clone_size: few
d_call: .
cdr3_nt: TGCGCCAGCAGCCAAGCAGGGGCCTCTGGAAACACCATATATTTT
cdr3_aa: CASSQAGASGNTIYF

v_call: TRBV30
j_call: TRBJ1-2
clone_size: .
d_call: TRBD1
cdr3_nt: TGTGCTCGCGGTGGGGGGACAGACTATGGCTACACCTTC
cdr3_aa: CARGGGTDYGYTF

v_call: TRBV11-2
j_call: TRBJ2-1
clone_size: .
d_call: TRBD1
cdr3_nt: TGTGCCAACAGCCTAGTGACAGGGGGCCGTTACAATGAGCAGTTCTTC
cdr3_aa: CANSLVTGGRYNEQFF

v_call: TRBV6-2/TRBV6-3
j_call: TRBJ2-1
clone_size: few
d_call: TRBD1
cdr3_nt: TGTGCCAGCAGTTTTGACAGGGCCAGGGTCAATGAGCAGTTCTTC
cdr3_aa: CASSFDRARVNEQFF

v_call: TRBV7-9
j_call: TRBJ1-1
clone_size: .
d_call: .
cdr3_nt: TGTGCCAGCGACCCGCCCGGGGGATACACTGAAGCTTTCTTT
cdr3_aa: CASDPPGGYTEAFF